The present entry profiles one TCR beta chain with its context. The record originates from a study of blood T cell repertoires in COVID-19. Study in general: Samples came from the United States, Italy and Spain, spanning acute and convalescent COVID-19.

Only in-frame clones appear in the TCRdb table, and some are missing; sequencing was by immunoSEQ multiplex PCR. Here the sample spans about 350,000 clones, approximately 86% being singletons. This TCR came from a woman in her sixties with COVID-19, enrolled during active disease. The sample taken for sequencing was peripheral blood.

The CDR3 coding sequence is TGTGCCAGCAGCGTCGGGATCTCACCTTACTACGAGCAGTACTTC. Its translation: CASSVGISPYYEQYF. The V gene is TRBV5-5, the J gene TRBJ2-7, with D perhaps TRBD2 (5 bases). Trimming left V 4 bases short and J 3 bases short, with 17 bases between. Germline values: CDR1 SGHKS, CDR2 YYEKEE (reference sequence). This CDR3 contains 15 residues.